The next 32 T cell receptor beta chains were all read from a single sample in a study of T cell repertoires in cytomegalovirus infection. These receptors lack a known antigen. TCRdb re-called the reads with MiXCR, one entry per CDR3 protein. The sample gives about 570,000 distinct CDR3 sequences, around two fifths of which show up once; 48% is in the top ten. Sequenced here: cultured PBMCs, sampled from culture after CMV antigen stimulation. The receptors were gathered from a human donor in good health (CMV status not recorded). Some clones in this sample may be carry-over from other donors' samples.

As to this clonotype: At one end, the junction sequence differs from germline, possibly due to a read error. The chain has TRBV7-2 and TRBJ2-2; no clear D gene. CDR1 is SGHTA and CDR2 is FQGNSA in the germline V gene. The CDR3 is made up of 11 amino acids. CDR3 bases: TGTGCCATACCGAACCCCGGGGAGCTGTTTTTT. Residues: CAIPNPGELFF.

This sequence joins TRBV6-8 and TRBJ1-4; TRBD1 is a possible D gene (6 bases). This CDR3 contains 17 residues. The germline gives CDR1 MNHGY, CDR2 SAAAGT. Trimming removed 8 bases from V and 1 base from J, with 20 bases in between. Here the CDR3 reads CASARGRIWETNEKLFF. The CDR3 nucleotides read TGTGCCAGCGCCAGGGGAAGAATCTGGGAAACTAATGAAAAACTGTTTTTT.

The J gene is TRBJ2-1, the V gene TRBV19; 7 bases line up with TRBD2. There are 15 residues in the CDR3. The V gene end was trimmed by 10 bases and the J gene end by 0 bases; junction bases not matched to a gene: 9. From germline, CDR1 is LNHDA and CDR2 SQIVND (reference sequence). The CDR3 here is CATSFRGDSYNEQFF. The CDR3 nucleotides are TGTGCCACCTCGTTTCGGGGGGACTCCTACAATGAGCAGTTCTTC.

The J gene is TRBJ2-1, the V gene TRBV4-1; the match to TRBD2 covers 9 bases. Germline V lookup: CDR1 MGHRA, CDR2 YSYEKL. CDR3 length: 17 residues. Germline trimming cut 0 bases from V and 7 bases from J; bases unmatched to any gene: 10. CDR3 amino acids: CASSQDLRTSAQNEQFF. The CDR3 DNA sequence: TGCGCCAGCAGCCAAGATTTAAGGACTAGCGCACAGAATGAGCAGTTCTTC.

The chain employs TRBV7-2 and TRBJ2-1; D is perhaps TRBD2 (6 bases). With 1 base removed from V and 4 bases from J, the gap between germline ends came to 11 bases. This CDR3 has 15 residues. Germline assignment: CDR1 SGHTA and CDR2 FQGNSA. CDR3 loop: CASSLGVAEYNEQFF. The CDR3 bases are TGTGCCAGCAGCTTAGGGGTAGCGGAGTACAATGAGCAGTTCTTC.

This clonotype was seen a single time. The genes are TRBV10-3 and TRBJ2-7; tentative D call: TRBD2 (5 bases). This CDR3 spans 15 amino acids. The V end was cut by 0 bases, the J end by 5 bases, with 14 bases between. Per the germline V gene, CDR1 is ENHRY and CDR2 is SYGVKD. The CDR3 protein is CAISESGGRGNEQYF. CDR3 bases: TGTGCCATCAGTGAGTCAGGTGGGAGAGGCAACGAGCAGTACTTC.

The chain combines TRBV12-3 or TRBV12-4 with TRBJ2-5, with 7 bases fitting TRBD1. The CDR3 sequence is 15 residues long. The ends lost 4 bases at V and 5 bases at J; junction bases unmatched: 10. The CDR3 coding sequence is TGTGCCAGCAGTTACCGGACAGGCCTGGGGGAGACCCAGTACTTC. Translated: CASSYRTGLGETQYF.

The sample holds a few counts of this clonotype. The chain recombines TRBV6-1 with TRBJ1-2, with D possibly TRBD1 on 6 matching bases. Germline CDR1 MNHNS, CDR2 SASEGT. The CDR3 has 12 amino acids. Deletions cut 6 bases from V and 2 bases from J, with 7 bases between. This CDR3 is CASSQGNYGYTF. The CDR3 bases are TGTGCCAGCAGCCAGGGGAACTATGGCTACACCTTC.

This clonotype was picked up a small number of times. The chain recombines TRBV6-6 with TRBJ2-3, with D unclear. V was trimmed by 4 bases and J by 5 bases, leaving 10 bases between them. The length of the CDR3 is 13 residues. Looked up from germline, CDR1 is MNHNY and CDR2 is SVGAGI (reference sequence). The CDR3 reads CASSFNLLDTQYF. The CDR3 DNA reads TGTGCCAGCAGTTTCAATTTACTAGATACGCAGTATTTT.

This chain joins TRBV27 and TRBJ1-2; tentative D call: TRBD1 (5 bases). The CDR3 is 15 residues long. Germline V gives CDR1 MNHEY, CDR2 SMNVEV (reference sequence). Trimming took 5 bases from V and 3 from J, leaving 16 bases between them. For the CDR3, the DNA is TGTGCCAGCAGTCCAAGAACGGGGGTACACTATGGCTACACCTTC. Amino acid sequence: CASSPRTGVHYGYTF.

This clonotype came up a few times. The chain links TRBV19 to TRBJ1-5; 9 positions match TRBD1. V shed 8 bases, J shed 3 bases, and the junction held 8 bases outside the gene matches. CDR1 LNHDA and CDR2 SQIVND come from the germline V gene (reference sequence). The CDR3 loop spans 15 amino acids. CDR3 coding DNA: TGTGCCAGTTCCCTCCGGACAGGGGACAATCAGCCCCAGCATTTT. It is translated as CASSLRTGDNQPQHF.

V usage is TRBV4-3 and J usage is TRBJ2-7; 7 bases align to TRBD2. Trimming cost V 0 bases and J 6 bases; bases outside gene matches: 11. The CDR3 has 16 residues. Per germline, CDR1 LGHNA and CDR2 YSLEER. CDR3 nucleotide sequence: TGCGCCAGCAGCCAAGATATGCGAAGACTAGCTGGCGAGCAGTACTTC. It encodes CASSQDMRRLAGEQYF.

The chain couples TRBV6-5 to TRBJ2-7, with 9 bases lining up with TRBD1. The CDR3 consists of 15 residues. Germline-derived CDR1 and CDR2 are MNHEY and SVGAGI. The V segment lost 5 bases and the J segment 4 bases; nucleotides outside the gene matches: 9. The DNA for the CDR3 is TGTGCCAGCAGTAACCGGGACAGGGCTTCTTACGAGCAGTACTTC. As protein: CASSNRDRASYEQYF.

V usage is TRBV7-2 and J usage is TRBJ2-7; D unclear. The CDR3 has 13 residues. The V gene lost 0 bases and the J gene lost 4 bases, with 7 bases spanning the gap. The germline V gene encodes CDR1 SGHTA and CDR2 FQGNSA. The CDR3: CASSLASNYEQYF. Here the CDR3 DNA reads TGTGCCAGCAGCTTAGCTTCGAATTACGAGCAGTACTTC.

This clonotype was picked up a small number of times. The genes are TRBV7-6 and TRBJ2-2, with D possibly TRBD1 on 5 matching bases. This CDR3 is 17 amino acids long. The V end lost 1 base, the J end lost 4 bases, and 16 bases lay between the germline ends. Germline V gives CDR1 SGHVS, CDR2 FNYEAQ. The DNA of the CDR3 is TGTGCCAGCAGCTTAGTCCTAGGGCAGGGAACCACCGGGGAGCTGTTTTTT. This codes for CASSLVLGQGTTGELFF. Full variable domain (missing parts from reference TRBV7-6 and TRBJ2-2): GAGVSQSPRYKVTKRGQDVALRCDPISGHVSLYWYRQALGQGPEFLTYFNYEAQQDKSGLPNDRFSAERPEGSISTLTIQRTEQRDSAMYRCASSLVLGQGTTGELFFGEGSRLTVL.

The genes are TRBV15 and TRBJ2-3, with 12 bases matching TRBD2. V was pared by 0 bases and J by 0 bases, with 10 bases of the junction left unmatched. CDR1 is LNHNV and CDR2 is YYDKDF in the germline V gene (reference sequence). The length of the CDR3 is 20 residues. CDR3 in DNA: TGTGCCACCAGCAGAGATGGACTAGCGGGGCGCCAGGTGAGCACAGATACGCAGTATTTT. Amino acids: CATSRDGLAGRQVSTDTQYF.

The table lists this clonotype with a few counts. The gene calls are TRBV7-2 and TRBJ2-3; a weak D match, TRBD2 (6 bases). The germline V gene encodes CDR1 SGHTA and CDR2 FQGNSA. CDR3 size: 16 residues. V shed 1 base and J shed 2 bases, with 13 bases lying between them. CDR3 residues: CASSLVGGEFTDTQYF. DNA of the CDR3: TGTGCCAGCAGCTTAGTGGGCGGGGAGTTCACAGATACGCAGTATTTT. The full variable domain, in which reference TRBV7-2 and TRBJ2-3 provide the parts outside the CDR3, is GAGVSQSPSNKVTEKGKDVELRCDPISGHTALYWYRQSLGQGLEFLIYFQGNSAPDKSGLPSDRFSAERTGGSVSTLTIQRTQQEDSAVYLCASSLVGGEFTDTQYFGPGTRLTVL.

V gene TRBV6-2 or TRBV6-3 combines with J gene TRBJ2-1; D may be TRBD2 (6 bases). This CDR3 region has 13 residues. The germline V gene encodes CDR1 MNHEY and CDR2 SVGEGT. V was shortened by 5 bases and J by 7 bases, with 12 bases between the two germline ends. CDR3 nucleotides: TGTGCCAGCAGTCGACTAGGTAAAAATGAGCAGTTCTTC. Translating it yields CASSRLGKNEQFF.

This clonotype was found once. The chain combines TRBV6-2 or TRBV6-3 with TRBJ1-3, with D perhaps matching TRBD1 (5 bases). CDR3 length: 13 amino acids. CDR1 MNHEY and CDR2 SVGEGT come from the germline V gene. Trimming left V 0 bases short and J 8 bases short, with 8 bases between. In nucleotides, the CDR3 is TGTGCCAGCAGTTACTCCCTACAGGACACCATATATTTT. Its translation is CASSYSLQDTIYF.

This clonotype turned up a few times. The CDR3 sequence is CATINGAASNIQYF. For the CDR3, the DNA is TGTGCCACTATAAATGGGGCAGCCTCAAACATTCAGTACTTC. The chain employs TRBV19 and TRBJ2-4; a possible D gene is TRBD1 (5 bases). V was cut by 10 bases and J by 6 bases, with 19 bases left in between. The germline CDR1 and CDR2 sequences are LNHDA and SQIVND (reference sequence). The CDR3 contains 14 residues.

The rearrangement links TRBV29-1 to TRBJ2-7, with unresolved D. CDR3 length equals 12 residues. V gave up 6 bases and J gave up 2 bases, with 11 bases separating them. Germline CDR1 reads SQVTM; CDR2 reads ANQGSEA. DNA of the CDR3: TGCAGCGTCGTAACAGAGACCTACGAGCAGTACTTC. This translates into CSVVTETYEQYF.

The DNA for the CDR3 is TGTGCCAGTAGTGACCGACTAGCGCTGGGGTACAATGAGCAGTTCTTC. Amino acids: CASSDRLALGYNEQFF. The V and J genes are TRBV19 and TRBJ2-1; 8 bases agree with TRBD2. The length of the CDR3 is 16 residues. Germline CDR1 LNHDA, CDR2 SQIVND (reference sequence). Germline trimming cut 5 bases from V and 4 bases from J; bases unmatched to any gene: 10.

The chain links TRBV6-1 to TRBJ1-1, with 8 bases lining up with TRBD1. Germline CDR1 and CDR2: MNHNS and SASEGT. V was pared by 7 bases and J by 3 bases, with 7 bases of the junction left unmatched. The CDR3 totals 14 residues. The CDR3 region is CASNLDRGDTEAFF. CDR3 in DNA: TGTGCCAGCAACCTCGACAGGGGAGACACTGAAGCTTTCTTT.

This clonotype was found a few times. V usage is TRBV7-2 and J usage is TRBJ1-5; D remains unclear. Between the trimmed V and J ends, which lost 5 bases and 3 bases, there was a span of 17 bases. Germline CDR1 is SGHTA and CDR2 is FQGNSA. This CDR3 spans 16 amino acids. The CDR3 sequence is CASSPAGGKLNQPQHF. The DNA of the CDR3 is TGTGCCAGCAGCCCAGCAGGCGGGAAACTCAATCAGCCCCAGCATTTT.

Only one count was recorded for this clonotype. The chain uses TRBV18 and TRBJ1-2; perhaps TRBD1 as D (6 bases). V lost 5 bases and J 4 bases, leaving 14 bases between the germline ends. CDR1 is KGHSH and CDR2 is LQKENI in the germline V gene. The CDR3 extends over 14 amino acids. CDR3 coding DNA: TGTGCCAGCTCATCCTCGGACAGCGGCTATGGCTACACCTTC. This codes for CASSSSDSGYGYTF.

This clonotype was observed a handful of times. The CDR3 here is CARSNPPGRTKEDYEQYF. In nucleotides, the CDR3 is TGTGCCAGAAGCAATCCTCCCGGGAGGACCAAAGAAGACTACGAGCAGTACTTC. The genes are TRBV5-3 and TRBJ2-7; 7 nucleotides agree with TRBD2. TRBV5-3 is sorted into the ORF group, with uncertain function. Trimming removed 4 bases from V and 3 bases from J; junction bases left unmatched: 19. This CDR3 has 18 residues.

This clonotype was seen only a few times. J is TRBJ2-7 and V is TRBV5-4, with 8 bases lining up with TRBD2. Germline loops: CDR1 SGHNT, CDR2 YYREEE (reference sequence). V lost 6 bases to trimming and J lost 2 bases; unmatched junction nucleotides: 10. The CDR3 extends over 15 amino acids. The CDR3 bases are TGTGCCAGCAATAGGGGAAGCGGGAGCGCCTACGAGCAGTACTTC. This translates into CASNRGSGSAYEQYF.

The rearrangement uses TRBV2 and TRBJ2-1, with TRBD2 matching over 10 bases. V shed 6 bases, J shed 7 bases, and the junction held 3 bases outside the gene matches. CDR3 length: 13 amino acids. Germline V gene sequence: CDR1 SNHLY, CDR2 FYNNEI. In nucleotides, the CDR3 is TGTGCCAGCAGGGAGACTAGCGGGAATGAGCAGTTCTTC. This encodes CASRETSGNEQFF.

This chain uses TRBV20-1 with TRBJ2-7; 9 positions agree with TRBD2. CDR1 DFQATT and CDR2 SNEGSKA come from the germline V gene (reference sequence). This CDR3 comprises 13 residues. Trimming at V came to 3 bases and at J to 3 bases, leaving 3 bases not matched to a gene. For the CDR3, the DNA is TGCAGTGCTAGGACTAGCGGTGTCTACGAGCAGTACTTC. Translating it yields CSARTSGVYEQYF.

The chain recombines TRBV10-3 with TRBJ2-1, with D uncertain. The V gene's germline CDR1 is ENHRY and CDR2 SYGVKD. The CDR3 contains 13 residues. V lost 5 bases, J lost 0 bases, and 5 bases lay in between. The CDR3 reads CAISPSSYNEQFF. The CDR3 bases are TGTGCCATCAGTCCAAGCTCCTACAATGAGCAGTTCTTC.

The chain is built from TRBV12-3 or TRBV12-4 and TRBJ2-1; D unclear. The CDR3 runs to 12 residues. V was shortened by 6 bases and J by 15 bases, with 18 bases between the two germline ends. The CDR3 reads CASSIGPMRPFF. CDR3 in DNA: TGTGCCAGCAGCATAGGGCCGATGAGGCCGTTCTTC.

V gene TRBV6-8 combines with J gene TRBJ1-6; D unclear. The CDR3 length is 14 residues. The germline CDR1 and CDR2 sequences are MNHGY and SAAAGT. Between the trimmed V and J ends, which lost 10 bases and 2 bases, there was a span of 12 bases. In DNA form, the CDR3 reads TGTGCCACGCGGGCGGGCCCCTATAATTCACCCCTCCACTTT. This encodes CATRAGPYNSPLHF.